Listed below are T cell receptor beta chains from one sample, sequenced in a study of cytomegalovirus exposure and HLA in healthy donors. Sequenced by immunoSEQ multiplex PCR; TCRdb stores in-frame clones only, minus some. The sample includes 90,000 to 110,000 clones, roughly 67% seen only once; the top ten take approximately 8.4%. Material: PBMCs. These receptors were obtained from a man aged 35 to 55 in good health and CMV-seronegative. Each CDR3 is given without its conserved first and last residue.

TRBJ2-3,TRBV6-5,ASSSPSGGTDTQY
TRBJ2-7,TRBV5-4,ASSPGGAGGYEQY
TRBJ1-5,TRBV18,ASSPGDSNQPQH
TRBJ2-5,TRBV7-9,ASNDGGREETQY
.,TRBV6-6,ASSSSSQGNTYEQY
TRBJ2-7,TRBV13,ASSPTGSLEQY
TRBJ2-7,TRBV6-5,ASTAGLVGSYEQY
TRBJ2-1,TRBV28,ASNSRFEQF
TRBJ1-1,TRBV27,ASSPRGWTEAF
TRBJ2-7,TRBV10-3,AISEVRWSEQY
TRBJ1-5,TRBV19,ASMTFLAAGGQPQH
TRBJ2-7,TRBV4-3,ASSQSAVAYSYEQY
TRBJ2-2,TRBV7-9,ASSSNRGLTGELF
TRBJ1-5,TRBV25-1,ASSEYQGGKPQH
TRBJ1-4,TRBV7-9,ASSPEGATNEKLF
TRBJ1-2,TRBV29-1,SALSGSPIYGYT
TRBJ1-1,TRBV7-9,ASSLYRGSEAF
TRBJ1-4,TRBV4-2,ASGPSGGTNEKLF
TRBJ2-1,TRBV9,ASSVASANNEQF
TRBJ2-3,TRBV5-4,ASSGTVTGDTQY
TRBJ2-7,TRBV11-2,ASSLIQGHEQY
TRBJ2-5,TRBV6-6,ASKTGLAQY
TRBJ1-6,TRBV2,ASSAGTDNSPLH
TRBJ2-5,TRBV27,ASSEAGGAKKETQY
TRBJ2-6,TRBV4-1,ASSQSGTGANVLT
TRBJ1-1,TRBV2,ASREEGVYDTEAF